Below, 20 T cell receptor beta chains from the same sample are listed, as sequenced in a study of cytomegalovirus exposure and HLA in healthy donors. Vbeta (60) and Jbeta (13) primers were used in the PCR. Here immunoSEQ multiplex PCR was the method, and the copy in TCRdb shows in-frame clones only, minus some. The sample yields over 150,000 clones, around 79% seen once. Material: PBMCs. Receptor source: a man aged 35 to 55 in good health and CMV-seronegative.

Here the CDR3 DNA reads TGTGCCAGCAGCTTACACGCGGGTCAGGCCCGGGAGACCCAGTACTTC. Translated: CASSLHAGQARETQYF. The chain uses TRBV11-2 and TRBJ2-5; possibly TRBD2 for D (5 bases). Trimming shortened V by 2 bases and J by 5 bases, and 18 bases separated the two germline ends. Germline lookup yields CDR1 SGHAT and CDR2 FQNNGV. This CDR3 region has 16 residues.

The gene calls are TRBV6-5 and TRBJ2-7, with TRBD1 matching 7 bases. Germline-derived CDR1 and CDR2 are MNHEY and SVGAGI. This CDR3 is built from 12 residues. The junction had 1 base not matched to a gene; V was cut back by 6 bases and J by 2 bases. In DNA form, the CDR3 reads TGTGCCAGCAGGGGACAGACCTACGAGCAGTACTTC. Its translation: CASRGQTYEQYF.

This clone showed up just once. The chain carries TRBV28 and TRBJ2-7, with TRBD1 matching 8 bases. The CDR3 totals 15 residues. Germline values: CDR1 MDHEN, CDR2 SYDVKM. V trimming: 5 bases; J trimming: 7 bases; junction bases outside the gene matches: 13. The CDR3 nucleotides are TGTGCCAGCAGTAAGCAGGGGGCGCCGGCATTTGAGCAGTACTTC. It yields the protein CASSKQGAPAFEQYF.

This sequence joins TRBV2 and TRBJ2-7; TRBD2 matches 8 bases. V lost 7 bases to trimming and J lost 10 bases; unmatched junction nucleotides: 15. The CDR3 runs to 14 residues. Germline V lookup: CDR1 SNHLY, CDR2 FYNNEI. The CDR3 is CASKPAAGGAEQYF. CDR3 in DNA: TGTGCCAGCAAACCCGCCGCGGGGGGCGCAGAACAGTACTTC.

The V gene is TRBV11-2, the J gene TRBJ2-7; 13 bases match TRBD2. There are 15 residues in the CDR3. The ends lost 0 bases at V and 5 bases at J; junction bases unmatched: 1. Germline assignment: CDR1 SGHAT and CDR2 FQNNGV. This chain's CDR3 is CASSLELAGGDEQYF. The CDR3 nucleotides are TGTGCCAGCAGCTTAGAACTAGCGGGAGGGGACGAGCAGTACTTC. The variable domain in full, completed from reference TRBV11-2 and TRBJ2-7, reads EAGVAQSPRYKIIEKRQSVAFWCNPISGHATLYWYQQILGQGPKLLIQFQNNGVVDDSQLPKDRFSAERLKGVDSTLKIQPAKLEDSAVYLCASSLELAGGDEQYFGPGTRLTVT.

This chain links TRBV29-1 with TRBJ1-1; 8 nucleotides line up with TRBD1. Germline CDR1 is SQVTM and CDR2 is ANQGSEA. J lost 4 bases, V lost 5 bases, and 9 bases had no gene match. This CDR3 spans 14 amino acids. The CDR3: CSVRTGSGGTEAFF. DNA of the CDR3: TGCAGCGTTAGGACAGGGTCTGGAGGCACTGAAGCTTTCTTT.

This clone was observed a single time. A read error may produce the germline difference seen at one junction end. This sequence joins TRBV7-9 and TRBJ2-1, with 12 bases aligning to TRBD2. The CDR3 runs to 15 residues. CDR1 is SEHNR, CDR2 FQNEAQ, per germline (reference sequence). Here the CDR3 DNA reads TGTTCCAGCAGCAAGGGACTAGCGGGTATAAATGAGCAGTTCTTC. Translated, it gives CSSSKGLAGINEQFF.

This chain connects TRBV5-1 to TRBJ2-3; TRBD2 matches 10 bases. Germline loops: CDR1 SGHRS, CDR2 YFSETQ. The CDR3 covers 16 residues. The V segment lost 0 bases and the J segment 4 bases; nucleotides outside the gene matches: 5. CDR3 in DNA: TGCGCCAGCAGCTTGGAGCTAGCGGGAGCGGCAGATACGCAGTATTTT. It encodes CASSLELAGAADTQYF.

This chain links TRBV19 with TRBJ1-1; a weak D match, TRBD1 (6 bases). Trimming removed 10 bases from V and 1 base from J, with 22 bases in between. The germline gives CDR1 LNHDA, CDR2 SQIVND (reference sequence). This CDR3 is 16 amino acids long. In DNA, the CDR3 is TGTGCCACCCAGATCGGGGGCCGGGGGGCGAACACTGAAGCTTTCTTT. Translating it yields CATQIGGRGANTEAFF.

V and J are TRBV19 and TRBJ2-3; no reliable D call. Deletions cut 3 bases from V and 4 bases from J, with 11 bases between. Germline-derived CDR1 and CDR2 are LNHDA and SQIVND (reference sequence). This CDR3 is 14 amino acids long. The CDR3 sequence: CASSIGFPPDTQYF. The CDR3 nucleotides read TGTGCCAGTAGTATCGGGTTCCCACCAGATACGCAGTATTTT.

The rearrangement uses TRBV5-1 and TRBJ2-1; 9 bases line up with TRBD1. CDR3 length: 14 amino acids. J was trimmed by 6 bases and V by 7 bases; bases with no gene match: 8. CDR1 and CDR2 from the germline V gene are SGHRS and YFSETQ. CDR3 region: CASWGQGPGNEQFF. The CDR3 DNA is TGCGCCAGCTGGGGACAGGGCCCTGGCAATGAGCAGTTCTTC.

The chain combines TRBV5-1 with TRBJ2-2, with a possible D match to TRBD2 (6 bases). CDR1 SGHRS and CDR2 YFSETQ come from the germline V gene. Trimming took 2 bases from V and 3 from J, leaving 11 bases between them. This CDR3 has 15 residues. Here the CDR3 DNA reads TGCGCCAGCAGCTTTAGCGGTGCGGACACCGGGGAGCTGTTTTTT. Its protein product is CASSFSGADTGELFF.

The chain uses TRBV25-1 and TRBJ1-5, with TRBD1 matching 8 bases. Losses at the gene ends were 2 bases for V and 2 bases for J; bases not matched to a gene: 8. CDR3 length: 17 amino acids. The germline gives CDR1 MGHDK, CDR2 SYGVNS. This CDR3 is CASSERCGTGCNQPQHF. The CDR3 nucleotides read TGTGCCAGCAGTGAAAGGTGTGGGACAGGCTGCAATCAGCCCCAGCATTTT. Combining the CDR3 with reference TRBV25-1 and TRBJ1-5 gives the whole variable domain EADIYQTPRYLVIGTGKKITLECSQTMGHDKMYWYQQDPGMELHLIHYSYGVNSTEKGDLSSESTVSRIRTEHFPLTLESARPSHTSQYLCASSERCGTGCNQPQHFGDGTRLSIL.

The chain combines TRBV28 with TRBJ1-1, with 12 positions matching TRBD1. The CDR3 totals 16 residues. After removal of 7 bases from V and 1 base from J, the junction contained 7 bases not matched to a gene. Germline loops: CDR1 MDHEN, CDR2 SYDVKM. The CDR3, as DNA: TGTGCCAGCAATGTCCCGGGACAGGGGGCGAACACTGAAGCTTTCTTT. Translation: CASNVPGQGANTEAFF. Drawing the rest from reference TRBV28 and TRBJ1-1, the complete variable domain is DVKVTQSSRYLVKRTGEKVFLECVQDMDHENMFWYRQDPGLGLRLIYFSYDVKMKEKGDIPEGYSVSREKKERFSLILESASTNQTSMYLCASNVPGQGANTEAFFGQGTRLTVV.

This chain uses TRBV7-6 with TRBJ2-3; a possible D gene is TRBD1 (6 bases). The CDR3 is made up of 13 amino acids. Per germline, CDR1 SGHVS and CDR2 FNYEAQ. The V end was cut by 5 bases, the J end by 4 bases, with 10 bases between. The CDR3, as DNA: TGTGCCAGCAGCCTGACAGGATCAGATACGCAGTATTTT. It codes for CASSLTGSDTQYF.

The chain has TRBV7-2 and TRBJ1-1; the D gene is possibly TRBD1 (5 bases). The V end was cut by 1 base, the J end by 11 bases, with 14 bases between. The germline V gene encodes CDR1 SGHTA and CDR2 FQGNSA. The CDR3 loop spans 13 amino acids. Written as DNA, the CDR3 is TGTGCCAGCAGCTTAGAGGGGCCAGATTGGGCTTTCTTT. Amino acid sequence: CASSLEGPDWAFF.

This sequence joins TRBV4-1 and TRBJ2-3; 8 nucleotides align to TRBD2. The germline V gene has CDR1 MGHRA and CDR2 YSYEKL. This CDR3 has 16 amino acids. The V segment lost 1 base and the J segment 1 base; nucleotides outside the gene matches: 4. This chain's CDR3 is CASSQVHGRGTDTQYF. The CDR3 coding sequence is TGCGCCAGCAGCCAAGTTCACGGGAGGGGCACAGATACGCAGTATTTT.

The CDR3 bases are TGCGCCAGCGAAGGGGGAAATGAGCAGTTCTTC. This sequence encodes CASEGGNEQFF. V gene TRBV5-1 combines with J gene TRBJ2-1, with D maybe TRBD1 (6 bases). V was cut by 7 bases and J by 7 bases, with 9 bases left in between. Germline V gives CDR1 SGHRS, CDR2 YFSETQ. This CDR3 region has 11 residues.

This clone was counted a few times. This chain joins TRBV11-3 and TRBJ2-5; maybe TRBD1 (5 bases). Germline values: CDR1 SGHNT, CDR2 YENEEA. This CDR3 is 14 amino acids long. Deletions cut 1 base from V and 5 bases from J, with 11 bases between. This CDR3 reads CASSLGGPTETQYF. Written as DNA, the CDR3 is TGTGCCAGCAGCTTAGGGGGCCCCACGGAGACCCAGTACTTC.

This clone occurred once. CDR3 sequence: CASSLGGQGVSYEQYF. The CDR3 DNA reads TGTGCCAGCAGCTTGGGAGGACAGGGCGTCTCCTACGAGCAGTACTTC. This sequence joins TRBV5-6 and TRBJ2-5, with 8 positions matching TRBD1. With the DNA end fitting TRBJ2-7 better, the J assignment may be wrong. There are 16 residues in the CDR3. CDR1 and CDR2 (germline): SGHDT, YYEEEE.